These 30 T cell receptor beta chains were sequenced from one sample in a study of T cells in Graves' hyperthyroidism and ophthalmopathy. Amplification of TCR beta CDR3 regions used RNA as the template. First-round RT-PCR targeting the TCR CDR3 was performed with the HTBI primer set. Via MiXCR, TCRdb re-called the multiplex PCR reads, giving one row per CDR3 protein. The table has a few hundred thousand distinct CDR3 sequences, 40% to 50% seen once. Sequences were obtained from peripheral blood or thyroid tissue (not recorded which). These receptors were taken from an adult woman with Graves' disease, either hyperthyroidism or ophthalmopathy (not recorded which).

This clonotype was observed a few times. The rearrangement joins TRBV27 to TRBJ1-4; possible D gene TRBD1, 6 bases. Germline loops: CDR1 MNHEY, CDR2 SMNVEV (reference sequence). The CDR3 consists of 16 residues. Trimming removed 5 bases from V and 7 bases from J, with 20 bases in between. DNA for the CDR3: TGTGCCAGCAGTCAAGTGCGGGTGGAGGGGGTTGAAAAACTGTTTTTT. Protein: CASSQVRVEGVEKLFF.

The table lists this clonotype with a few counts. The junction does not match germline at one end; this may be a read error. The chain carries TRBV6-6 and TRBJ1-5; no definite D call. Germline CDR1 MNHNY, CDR2 SVGAGI (reference sequence). The CDR3 spans 14 residues. The CDR3 region has the DNA TGTGCCAGCAGTTTGAGAGCCAGCAATCAGCCCCACCATTTT. It is translated as CASSLRASNQPHHF.

The DNA for the CDR3 is TGCAGTGCTAGAGGGGCAGGGGGTTCGGGCTACACCTTC. Encoded protein: CSARGAGGSGYTF. This rearrangement joins TRBV20-1 to TRBJ1-2; TRBD1 aligns across 7 bases. The germline V gene encodes CDR1 DFQATT and CDR2 SNEGSKA (reference sequence). Unmatched junction bases numbered 7, after V lost 1 base and J lost 8 bases. The CDR3 runs to 13 residues.

This clonotype was seen many times. The V gene is TRBV7-9, the J gene TRBJ2-7; D gene uncertain. CDR1 SEHNR and CDR2 FQNEAQ come from the germline V gene (reference sequence). Trimming stripped 4 bases from V and 7 bases from J, with 14 bases between. The CDR3 totals 13 residues. CDR3 loop: CASSSGPPGEQYF. The CDR3 coding sequence is TGTGCCAGCAGCTCCGGTCCTCCCGGGGAGCAGTACTTC.

This clonotype was found a few times. One base away lies a much larger clone, so this may be a sequencing read error. The V call is TRBV10-3, the J call TRBJ2-5; 8 positions agree with TRBD1. V dropped 6 bases and J dropped 5; count of bases not matched to a gene: 5. CDR1 ENHRY and CDR2 SYGVKD come from the germline V gene. The CDR3 loop spans 13 amino acids. CDR3 protein: CAIRATGEETQYF. CDR3 DNA: TGTGCCATCAGAGCGACAGGGGAGGAGACCCAGTACTTC.

This clonotype was counted a single time. The chain uses TRBV2 and TRBJ2-1; TRBD2 agrees at 9 bases. This CDR3 contains 15 residues. From germline, CDR1 is SNHLY and CDR2 FYNNEI. The J segment lost 6 bases and the V segment lost 6 bases, leaving 9 bases of the junction unmatched. Written as DNA, the CDR3 is TGTGCCAGCAGCCAAGGGACTAGCAGTTTCAATGAGCAGTTCTTC. Its protein is CASSQGTSSFNEQFF.

This clonotype was observed a few times. This may come from a read error, since a much larger clone is one base off. Written as DNA, the CDR3 is TGTGCCAGCAGTGACTGGGGCAGTGGAAGCACCATATATTTT. Its translation is CASSDWGSGSTIYF. The rearrangement joins TRBV2 to TRBJ1-3, with D possibly matching TRBD1 (5 bases). The CDR3 totals 14 residues. Germline V lookup: CDR1 SNHLY, CDR2 FYNNEI. Complete variable domain (other parts from reference TRBV2 and TRBJ1-3): EPEVTQTPSHQVTQMGQEVILRCVPISNHLYFYWYRQILGQKVEFLVSFYNNEISEKSEIFDDQFSVERPDGSNFTLKIRSTKLEDSAMYFCASSDWGSGSTIYFGEGSWLTVV.

In DNA, the CDR3 is TGTGCCAGCGAGGAGGGGATCAGTTCACCCCTCCACTTT. Protein product: CASEEGISSPLHF. The V gene is TRBV2, the J gene TRBJ1-6; tentative D call: TRBD1 (5 bases). V gave up 8 bases and J gave up 9 bases, with 14 bases separating them. The germline gives CDR1 SNHLY, CDR2 FYNNEI. CDR3 length: 13 residues.

This clonotype has a count of ten or more. The chain couples TRBV12-3 or TRBV12-4 to TRBJ1-2; D unresolved. CDR3 length equals 12 residues. Trimming removed 3 bases at V and 7 bases at J, with 9 bases between. The DNA of the CDR3 is TGTGCCAGCAGTTTTCAACGGGGTGGCTACACCTTC. Amino acid sequence: CASSFQRGGYTF.

This clonotype was seen at least ten times. This chain connects TRBV7-9 to TRBJ2-5; 9 bases are a match to TRBD1. Per germline, CDR1 SEHNR and CDR2 FQNEAQ (reference sequence). Trimming cost V 1 base and J 5 bases; bases outside gene matches: 5. This CDR3 spans 15 amino acids. In DNA form, the CDR3 reads TGTGCCAGCAGCTTAGGAATCGACAGGGGGGAGACCCAGTACTTC. Translating it yields CASSLGIDRGETQYF.

The rearrangement links TRBV12-3 or TRBV12-4 to TRBJ1-2; no firm D call. This CDR3 region has 10 residues. Trimming cost V 8 bases and J 9 bases, with 10 bases left between them. CDR3 nucleotides: TGTGCCAGCCGTAAAGTCAGCTACACCTTC. Its protein is CASRKVSYTF.

The V gene is TRBV19, the J gene TRBJ1-3; TRBD1 might be the D (5 bases). There are 15 residues in the CDR3. The germline gives CDR1 LNHDA, CDR2 SQIVND (reference sequence). V gave up 7 bases and J gave up 1 base, with 14 bases separating them. The CDR3 DNA sequence: TGTGCCAGTACCATCCCGTGGGGGTCTGGAAACACCATATATTTT. Translating gives CASTIPWGSGNTIYF.

V and J are TRBV7-9 and TRBJ2-7; 7 bases fit TRBD2. V was pared by 8 bases and J by 0 bases, with 7 bases of the junction left unmatched. The germline V gene encodes CDR1 SEHNR and CDR2 FQNEAQ (reference sequence). This CDR3 is 14 amino acids long. CDR3 sequence reads: CASSPGGGSYEQYF. CDR3 bases: TGTGCCAGCTCACCTGGGGGGGGCTCCTACGAGCAGTACTTC.

The chain has TRBV10-3 and TRBJ1-5; the match to TRBD1 covers 7 bases. The CDR3 loop spans 14 amino acids. Germline assignment: CDR1 ENHRY and CDR2 SYGVKD. With V trimmed by 6 bases and J by 1 base, 3 bases remained unmatched. This CDR3 is CAISRDRSNQPQHF. The CDR3 nucleotides read TGTGCCATCAGCCGGGACAGAAGCAATCAGCCCCAGCATTTT.

This clonotype was seen more than once but under ten times. In DNA, the CDR3 is TGTGCCAGTAGTCAGGGGGACCAAGAGACCCAGTACTTC. This translates into CASSQGDQETQYF. The J gene is TRBJ2-5, the V gene TRBV19, with 7 bases matching TRBD1. CDR1 is LNHDA and CDR2 is SQIVND in the germline V gene (reference sequence). Trimming took 5 bases from V and 0 from J; bases not matched to a gene: 0. The CDR3 runs 13 residues.

Note on this clonotype: A much more abundant neighbour one base away suggests this may be a read error. This rearrangement joins TRBV5-8 to TRBJ2-2; the D call may be TRBD1 or TRBD2 (5 bases each). Germline lookup yields CDR1 SGHTS and CDR2 YDEGEE. The ends were cut back, 2 bases at V and 5 bases at J, with 16 bases in the middle. The CDR3 runs 16 residues. CDR3 DNA: TGTGCCAGCAGCTTCTCATGGAGGCCAGGGACCGGGGAGCTGTTTTTT. This codes for CASSFSWRPGTGELFF.

The chain uses TRBV6-1 and TRBJ1-1; 7 bases map to TRBD1. The junction had 14 bases not matched to a gene; V was cut back by 5 bases and J by 11 bases. CDR1 MNHNS and CDR2 SASEGT come from the germline V gene. This CDR3 contains 14 residues. Here the CDR3 reads CASSQPGQWQGAFF. The CDR3 nucleotides read TGTGCCAGCAGTCAACCGGGACAGTGGCAGGGCGCTTTCTTT.

The table lists this clonotype with many counts. This rearrangement joins TRBV29-1 to TRBJ1-4, with 8 nucleotides matching TRBD1. The germline V gene encodes CDR1 SQVTM and CDR2 ANQGSEA. This CDR3 has 14 amino acids. V dropped 6 bases and J dropped 4; count of bases not matched to a gene: 7. CDR3 nucleotides: TGCAGCGTCCAGGGGGCGCCCGGTAATGAAAAACTGTTTTTT. Translated, it gives CSVQGAPGNEKLFF.

The rearrangement joins TRBV5-4 to TRBJ2-2; unclear D gene. Per the germline V gene, CDR1 is SGHNT and CDR2 is YYREEE (reference sequence). Trimming removed 4 bases at V and 6 bases at J, with 16 bases between. The CDR3 length is 15 residues. CDR3 DNA: TGTGCCAGCAGCCGGGCCTTGTTTGTTGCCGGGGAGCTGTTTTTT. Protein product: CASSRALFVAGELFF.

This chain connects TRBV7-2 to TRBJ2-2; no reliable D call. Germline values: CDR1 SGHTA, CDR2 FQGNSA. The CDR3 is 14 amino acids. The V and J ends lost 0 bases and 6 bases respectively, with 8 bases between them. The CDR3 region has the DNA TGTGCCAGCAGCTTAGCGTGGACCTCCGGGGAGCTGTTTTTT. Protein sequence: CASSLAWTSGELFF.

This clonotype was observed a handful of times. J is TRBJ1-4 and V is TRBV2, with D possibly matching TRBD1 (5 bases). CDR3 size: 15 residues. Germline lookup yields CDR1 SNHLY and CDR2 FYNNEI. V lost 7 bases to trimming and J lost 10 bases, with 22 bases between them. CDR3 amino acids: CASTPPGQAPRKLFF. CDR3 in DNA: TGTGCCAGCACCCCCCCAGGGCAGGCGCCGAGAAAACTGTTTTTT.

The rearrangement joins TRBV5-1 to TRBJ1-2; D gene unclear. This CDR3 spans 16 amino acids. V gave up 4 bases and J gave up 4 bases, with 20 bases separating them. Germline V CDR1 and CDR2: SGHRS, YFSETQ. The CDR3 spells CASSPNNIWGVYGYTF. CDR3 nucleotide sequence: TGCGCCAGCAGCCCAAACAACATTTGGGGAGTCTATGGCTACACCTTC.

This sequence joins TRBV6-6 and TRBJ2-6; no reliable D call. The germline V and J ends were trimmed by 7 bases and 1 base, with 5 bases remaining between them. The germline V gene has CDR1 MNHNY and CDR2 SVGAGI (reference sequence). CDR3 length: 13 amino acids. CDR3 sequence: CASNLSGANVLTF. CDR3 in DNA: TGTGCCAGCAACCTATCTGGGGCCAACGTCCTGACTTTC.

The chain employs TRBV19 and TRBJ2-7; 12 bases map to TRBD2. The trim removed 5 bases at V and 3 bases at J, leaving 2 bases unmatched. This CDR3 has 14 amino acids. Per the germline V gene, CDR1 is LNHDA and CDR2 is SQIVND (reference sequence). DNA for the CDR3: TGTGCCAGTAGTCCACTAGCGGGAGGCTACGAGCAGTACTTC. It encodes CASSPLAGGYEQYF.

The V and J genes are TRBV2 and TRBJ2-7; TRBD2 aligns across 9 bases. Germline V gene lookup returns CDR1 SNHLY and CDR2 FYNNEI. The CDR3 length is 14 residues. After removal of 7 bases from V and 2 bases from J, the junction contained 6 bases not matched to a gene. The CDR3 DNA follows: TGTGCCAGCACCACCGGACTAGCGACCTACGAGCAGTACTTC. This encodes CASTTGLATYEQYF.

This clonotype was counted ten times or more. This chain joins TRBV19 and TRBJ1-1, with a possible D match to TRBD1 (5 bases). V was pared by 7 bases and J by 0 bases, with 15 bases between. CDR1 and CDR2 from the germline V gene are LNHDA and SQIVND (reference sequence). CDR3 size: 15 residues. The CDR3 here is CASNRGTAMNTEAFF. The CDR3 DNA reads TGTGCCAGTAATCGTGGGACTGCTATGAACACTGAAGCTTTCTTT.

This clonotype appeared many times. The chain joins TRBV7-2 to TRBJ2-5; 8 bases fit TRBD2. The CDR3 has 15 amino acids. The germline gives CDR1 SGHTA, CDR2 FQGNSA. V was pared by 3 bases and J by 5 bases, with 8 bases of the junction left unmatched. The CDR3 coding sequence is TGTGCCAGCAGCTTTAGCGGGACCGGGGGGGAGACCCAGTACTTC. Translating gives CASSFSGTGGETQYF. Using reference TRBV7-2 and TRBJ2-5 for the parts outside the CDR3, the full variable domain is GAGVSQSPSNKVTEKGKDVELRCDPISGHTALYWYRQSLGQGLEFLIYFQGNSAPDKSGLPSDRFSAERTGGSVSTLTIQRTQQEDSAVYLCASSFSGTGGETQYFGPGTRLLVL.

This clonotype appeared many times. The J gene is TRBJ1-2, the V gene TRBV5-1; D is unclear. The CDR3 runs to 15 residues. V was clipped by 0 bases and J by 3 bases, with 12 bases between them. CDR1 and CDR2 from the germline V gene are SGHRS and YFSETQ. CDR3 DNA sequence: TGCGCCAGCAGCTTGGCGCAGGAGGCGGACTATGGCTACACCTTC. It translates to CASSLAQEADYGYTF.

The J gene is TRBJ2-6, the V gene TRBV7-3; either TRBD1 or TRBD2 may fit D (6 bases each). The CDR3 has 16 amino acids. V lost 5 bases and J lost 0, with 11 bases in between. Germline V gene lookup returns CDR1 SGHTA and CDR2 FQGTGA. The CDR3 DNA reads TGTGCCAGCAGCCAAGGGGGGAGCTCTGGGGCCAACGTCCTGACTTTC. It codes for CASSQGGSSGANVLTF.

This clonotype was counted a few times. The gene calls are TRBV27 and TRBJ1-6; D is uncertain. This CDR3 region has 15 residues. Trimming took off 8 bases at V and 8 bases at J, with 19 bases between the two ends. The germline gives CDR1 MNHEY, CDR2 SMNVEV (reference sequence). The CDR3 loop is CASAILGQIYSPLHF. The CDR3 DNA follows: TGTGCCAGCGCAATCCTAGGGCAGATCTATTCACCCCTCCACTTT.